The clone carrying this T cell receptor beta chain was observed once. Its antigen is unidentified. The sample is drawn from a study of STAT5B mutations in CD4+ large granular lymphocyte leukemia. Background on the study: Among healthy donors, a particular HLA allele went with more CDR3 'QG' motifs. Regarding the study as a whole: Compared with healthy controls (2/35), patient top clones favored TRBV06 (8/27).

V lost 4 bases and J lost 0, with 11 bases in between. The CDR3 runs to 16 residues. Per the germline V gene, CDR1 is SGHDT and CDR2 is YYEEEE. Sequencing was at survey level. Assay: immunoSEQ multiplex PCR; the TCRdb copy retains only in-frame clones and omits some. The data show some 30,000 clones, with 60% to 80% seen just once and 0.4% to 0.5% held by the top ten. The clonotype was recovered from a human donor in good health. Sequencing was carried out using CD4+ T cells from blood buffy coats. This rearrangement joins TRBV5-6 to TRBJ1-6, with D perhaps TRBD1 (5 bases). CDR3 DNA: TGTGCCAGCAGCCGGGACGGCAGCTCCTATAATTCACCCCTCCACTTT. Its translation: CASSRDGSSYNSPLHF.